At least ten counts were recorded for the clone carrying this T cell receptor (beta chain). This entry is derived from a study of T-cell reconstitution after alpha-beta-depleted transplantation in children. Unique molecular identifiers were built into the TCRbeta library. From the PCR reads, TCRdb called clonotypes with MiXCR, one entry per CDR3 protein. The table lists 150,000 to 250,000 distinct CDR3 sequences, more than 14% of them singletons. CDR3 length: 16 amino acids. Germline V gene lookup returns CDR1 LGHNA and CDR2 YNFKEQ. V was clipped by 0 bases and J by 4 bases; unmatched bases: 7. The sequence derives from a human donor who donated a stem cell graft to a child with acute lymphoblastic leukemia. The sample consisted of PBMCs from the stem cell graft donor, taken from the stem cell graft. The rearrangement uses TRBV4-2 and TRBJ2-5; 8 positions agree with TRBD1. CDR3 DNA sequence: TGTGCCAGCAGCCAAGACGGGACAGGAGGGTCAGAGACCCAGTACTTC. The encoded protein is CASSQDGTGGSETQYF.